This T cell receptor (beta chain) was identified during a study of OX40 agonist ivuxolimab in advanced cancers. Study context: With ivuxolimab, an agonistic anti-OX40 (CD134) antibody, patients were treated. Cohort: 65% to 90% men, mean age 60, aged roughly 20 to 79.

Enrollment shut out patients with autoimmune disease history or systemic immunosuppression. At baseline, cycle 4 day 1, and cycle 7 day 1, blood was sampled. This clone was counted a few times. This table comes from immunoSEQ multiplex PCR, and its TCRdb copy is limited to in-frame clones, with some not included. The sample consists of about 33,000 clones, 75% to 90% of them appearing once. This sample comprised CD4+ or CD8+ T cells sorted from blood, obtained in a trial of the OX40 agonist ivuxolimab. This clonotype was sampled from an adult with an advanced solid tumor such as melanoma, head and neck, liver or kidney cancer.

CDR3 in DNA: TGTGCCAGCAGCTTAGCCTCAGGGTTGGGAAACACCATATATTTT. Its translation is CASSLASGLGNTIYF. The chain has TRBV7-8 and TRBJ1-3, with D tentatively TRBD1 (5 bases). V dropped 0 bases and J dropped 4 bases, with 10 bases sitting between them. CDR3 length: 15 residues. CDR1 and CDR2 (germline): SGHVS, FQNEAQ.